This T cell receptor (beta chain) stems from a study of human T cells and chemical hapten exposure. Study background: The study sensitized with 2% DPC on a 2 cm by 2 cm patch of upper inner arm skin. Patients, a majority of them female, were diagnosed with alopecia areata, totalis or universalis.

In the library, unique molecular identifiers were attached to individual cDNA molecules. Using its own MiXCR run on the RACE reads, TCRdb lists one record per CDR3 protein. The sample carries some 300,000 distinct CDR3 sequences, about 5% recorded once. V lost 0 bases and J 0 bases, leaving 11 bases between the germline ends. Germline V gene lookup returns CDR1 SGHRS and CDR2 YFSETQ. CDR3 length equals 16 residues. Indicated time point: pre-sensitization, week 0. Treatment given: therapeutic diphenylcyclopropenone sensitization with weekly scalp DPC. At patch-test visits, sampling came before the patch test.

The TCR originated in a woman between 18 and 29 years old with alopecia areata. Some clones in this sample may be carry-over from other donors' samples. The chain carries TRBV5-1 and TRBJ2-3, with a weak D call TRBD1 (5 bases). Material: whole blood, obtained in connection with sensitization to the hapten diphenylcyclopropenone (DPC). The DNA of the CDR3 is TGCGCCAGCAGCTTGGGTGACAGCTCTAGCACAGATACGCAGTATTTT. It codes for CASSLGDSSSTDTQYF.